The 15 T cell receptor beta chains presented below share a single source sample, sequenced in a study of blood T cell repertoires in COVID-19. TCRdb keeps only in-frame clones here, not all; method: immunoSEQ multiplex PCR. The top ten clones hold about 5% of a sample with approximately 280,000 clones, around 88% of them seen once. The source material was peripheral blood. Every receptor here comes from a man in his forties with acute or convalescent COVID-19.

J is TRBJ2-7 and V is TRBV6-5; 12 nucleotides agree with TRBD2. Trimming took 6 bases from V and 3 from J; bases not matched to a gene: 6. The CDR3 extends over 15 amino acids. Germline CDR1 MNHEY, CDR2 SVGAGI. CDR3 sequence: CASSLTSGGIYEQYF. CDR3 coding DNA: TGTGCCAGCAGCCTAACTAGCGGGGGGATCTACGAGCAGTACTTC.

V gene TRBV30 combines with J gene TRBJ2-3; D is perhaps TRBD1 (5 bases). CDR1 and CDR2 from the germline V gene are GTSNPN and SVGIG (reference sequence). V was clipped by 2 bases and J by 3 bases, with 15 bases between them. This CDR3 contains 15 residues. The DNA of the CDR3 is TGTGCCTGGAGTATTTTTGGGGCAGGGACAGATACGCAGTATTTT. Encoded protein: CAWSIFGAGTDTQYF.

The chain employs TRBV29-1 and TRBJ2-7; 9 bases agree with TRBD1. The V and J ends lost 7 bases and 0 bases, in that order; junction bases with no gene match: 10. Germline-derived CDR1 and CDR2 are SQVTM and ANQGSEA. The CDR3 loop spans 15 amino acids. The CDR3 coding sequence is TGCAGCGCTTCCGCCGGGACAGGGATCTCCTACGAGCAGTACTTC. Amino acid sequence: CSASAGTGISYEQYF.

The chain couples TRBV6-5 to TRBJ2-3; perhaps TRBD1 as D (5 bases). Germline CDR1 is MNHEY and CDR2 is SVGAGI. V was trimmed by 6 bases and J by 3 bases, leaving 16 bases between them. This CDR3 has 15 amino acids. CDR3 loop: CASSQEGVGTDTQYF. The DNA for the CDR3 is TGTGCCAGCAGCCAAGAAGGGGTGGGAACAGATACGCAGTATTTT.

This clone was seen only a few times. The chain couples TRBV2 to TRBJ2-7; 8 nucleotides line up with TRBD1. The CDR3 spans 11 residues. Trimming cost V 9 bases and J 11 bases; bases outside gene matches: 9. Germline loops: CDR1 SNHLY, CDR2 FYNNEI. CDR3 sequence: CASRQGQSEYF. CDR3 DNA: TGTGCCAGTCGACAGGGGCAGAGTGAGTACTTC.

V gene TRBV7-9 combines with J gene TRBJ2-3; 7 bases map to TRBD1. V lost 4 bases, J lost 11 bases, and 3 bases stayed unmatched. The V gene's germline CDR1 is SEHNR and CDR2 FQNEAQ (reference sequence). This CDR3 is 11 amino acids long. This chain's CDR3 is CASSSRDRQYF. In DNA form, the CDR3 reads TGTGCCAGCAGCTCCCGGGACAGGCAGTATTTT.

The gene calls are TRBV19 and TRBJ2-7; D might be TRBD1 (6 bases). Germline assignment: CDR1 LNHDA and CDR2 SQIVND (reference sequence). Trimming took off 10 bases at V and 5 bases at J, with 18 bases between the two ends. The CDR3 length is 13 residues. CDR3 sequence reads: CATTGTRGDEQYF. The CDR3 bases are TGTGCCACCACAGGGACCCGCGGCGACGAGCAGTACTTC. The whole variable domain, remainder taken from reference TRBV19 and TRBJ2-7, is DGGITQSPKYLFRKEGQNVTLSCEQNLNHDAMYWYRQDPGQGLRLIYYSQIVNDFQKGDIAEGYSVSREKKESFPLTVTSAQKNPTAFYLCATTGTRGDEQYFGPGTRLTVT.

V usage is TRBV5-4 and J usage is TRBJ2-7; 8 nucleotides agree with TRBD2. Germline V gene sequence: CDR1 SGHNT, CDR2 YYREEE (reference sequence). This CDR3 region has 12 residues. V lost 3 bases, J lost 12 bases, and 8 bases stayed unmatched. The CDR3 bases are TGTGCCAGCAGCTCGGGAGGGGGGCCCCGGTACTTC. Translating gives CASSSGGGPRYF.

This chain uses TRBV6-1 with TRBJ1-1; maybe TRBD1 (6 bases). V lost 3 bases and J 7 bases, leaving 15 bases between the germline ends. The CDR3 has 14 residues. Germline CDR1 and CDR2: MNHNS and SASEGT. DNA for the CDR3: TGTGCCAGCAGTGAGTGGCAGGGGAACGATGAAGCTTTCTTT. Translation gives CASSEWQGNDEAFF.

This rearrangement joins TRBV27 to TRBJ1-4, with D unresolved. The CDR3 runs 15 residues. Germline V gene lookup returns CDR1 MNHEY and CDR2 SMNVEV (reference sequence). Trimming took 5 bases from V and 8 from J, leaving 18 bases between them. The CDR3, as DNA: TGTGCCAGCAGTCCTTTATTCAGGTATGGGGAAAAACTGTTTTTT. Its translation: CASSPLFRYGEKLFF. Together with reference TRBV27 and TRBJ1-4, the CDR3 gives the full variable domain: EAQVTQNPRYLITVTGKKLTVTCSQNMNHEYMSWYRQDPGLGLRQIYYSMNVEVTDKGDVPEGYKVSRKEKRNFPLILESPSPNQTSLYFCASSPLFRYGEKLFFGSGTQLSVL.

The V and J genes are TRBV6-5 and TRBJ1-1; D is undetermined. This CDR3 spans 12 amino acids. V lost 6 bases to trimming and J lost 5 bases, with 10 bases between them. Germline V gives CDR1 MNHEY, CDR2 SVGAGI. For the CDR3, the DNA is TGTGCCAGCAGGCGGGCCGGAACTGAAGCTTTCTTT. It specifies CASRRAGTEAFF.

This chain joins TRBV7-9 and TRBJ2-1; D may be TRBD1 (6 bases). Germline CDR1 and CDR2: SEHNR and FQNEAQ (reference sequence). The CDR3 consists of 15 residues. V dropped 3 bases and J dropped 1 base, with 10 bases sitting between them. The CDR3 sequence is CASSFTGISYNEQFF. The CDR3 bases are TGTGCCAGCAGCTTCACAGGGATATCCTACAATGAGCAGTTCTTC.

V and J are TRBV5-1 and TRBJ1-2; D is ambiguous. Germline V CDR1 and CDR2: SGHRS, YFSETQ. Between the trimmed V and J ends, which lost 0 bases and 3 bases, there was a span of 9 bases. The CDR3 contains 14 residues. This CDR3 reads CASSLAGDHYGYTF. CDR3 in DNA: TGCGCCAGCAGCTTGGCGGGAGATCACTATGGCTACACCTTC.

V is TRBV29-1 and J is TRBJ2-7; 8 nucleotides match TRBD1. Germline-derived CDR1 and CDR2 are SQVTM and ANQGSEA. The CDR3 runs 15 residues. With 1 base clipped from V and 2 bases from J, the junction kept 7 bases outside the gene matches. The CDR3 protein is CSVEVSGQGTYEQYF. The CDR3 DNA follows: TGCAGCGTTGAAGTCTCTGGACAGGGTACCTACGAGCAGTACTTC.

J is TRBJ1-1 and V is TRBV7-2, with D perhaps matching TRBD1 (5 bases). Trimming took off 3 bases at V and 1 base at J, with 9 bases between the two ends. The germline gives CDR1 SGHTA, CDR2 FQGNSA. The CDR3 length is 14 residues. The CDR3 is CASSLLGGNTEAFF. In DNA, the CDR3 is TGTGCCAGCAGCTTGCTGGGGGGGAACACTGAAGCTTTCTTT.